Listed here are 31 T cell receptor beta chains from one sample, sequenced in a study of cytomegalovirus exposure and HLA in healthy donors. TCRdb's table, derived via immunoSEQ multiplex PCR, lists solely in-frame clones and lacks some. The sample yields about 160,000 clones, around nine tenths seen once. The sample comprised PBMCs. The source is a man younger than 35 in good health and CMV-seropositive.

Comments on this clone: Relative to the germline gene, one junction end is altered; a read error may explain this. The chain joins TRBV27 to TRBJ2-1; possible D gene TRBD2, 6 bases. The CDR3 extends over 15 amino acids. From germline, CDR1 is MNHEY and CDR2 SMNVEV (reference sequence). The CDR3 bases are TGTGCCAGCAGTTTTGAAGGAGGGAGTGACAATGGGCAGTTCTTC. Protein sequence: CASSFEGGSDNGQFF.

This clone was detected a few times. The chain joins TRBV9 to TRBJ2-2; D unclear. The CDR3 length is 12 residues. V gave up 1 base and J gave up 5 bases, with 3 bases separating them. The germline V gene encodes CDR1 SGDLS and CDR2 YYNGEE. This CDR3 reads CASSVQTGELFF. In nucleotides, the CDR3 is TGTGCCAGCAGCGTACAGACCGGGGAGCTGTTTTTT.

This clone turned up a few times. The chain recombines TRBV4-1 with TRBJ1-2; 7 nucleotides match TRBD1. This CDR3 has 15 amino acids. Germline V gene data show CDR1 as MGHRA and CDR2 as YSYEKL. V trimming: 2 bases; J trimming: 7 bases; junction bases outside the gene matches: 10. The CDR3 region is CASSQRQGELLGYTF. The DNA for the CDR3 is TGCGCCAGCAGCCAAAGACAGGGCGAGCTTCTTGGCTACACCTTC.

This chain joins TRBV4-1 and TRBJ2-3, with TRBD1 identical over 9 bases. Germline-derived CDR1 and CDR2 are MGHRA and YSYEKL. The CDR3 consists of 16 residues. V lost 3 bases, J lost 3 bases, and 7 bases stayed unmatched. CDR3 coding DNA: TGCGCCAGCAGCCAGCCCTACAGGGGGCTGACAGATACGCAGTATTTT. It translates to CASSQPYRGLTDTQYF.

A single count supports this clone. The gene calls are TRBV7-9 and TRBJ2-5, with TRBD1 identical over 7 bases. This CDR3 contains 14 residues. CDR1 and CDR2 (germline): SEHNR, FQNEAQ (reference sequence). Losses at the gene ends were 5 bases for V and 5 bases for J; bases not matched to a gene: 8. This CDR3 is CASSKQGIRETQYF. The CDR3, as DNA: TGTGCCAGCAGCAAACAGGGGATTCGGGAGACCCAGTACTTC.

This rearrangement joins TRBV19 to TRBJ2-7; D may be TRBD1 (6 bases). Deletions cut 5 bases from V and 6 bases from J, with 11 bases between. The V gene's germline CDR1 is LNHDA and CDR2 SQIVND (reference sequence). The CDR3 is 12 residues long. For the CDR3, the DNA is TGTGCCAGTAGTTCAACAGGGTTCGAGCAGTACTTC. It is translated as CASSSTGFEQYF. The complete variable domain, with remaining parts taken from reference TRBV19 and TRBJ2-7, reads DGGITQSPKYLFRKEGQNVTLSCEQNLNHDAMYWYRQDPGQGLRLIYYSQIVNDFQKGDIAEGYSVSREKKESFPLTVTSAQKNPTAFYLCASSSTGFEQYFGPGTRLTVT.

V gene TRBV7-3 combines with J gene TRBJ2-2, with 13 bases aligning to TRBD2. This CDR3 has 16 amino acids. Germline CDR1 and CDR2: SGHTA and FQGTGA. The junction had 10 bases not matched to a gene; V was cut back by 6 bases and J by 9 bases. CDR3 sequence: CASRPTSGRAFRELFF. CDR3 nucleotide sequence: TGTGCCAGCAGGCCTACTAGCGGGAGGGCCTTTAGGGAGCTGTTTTTT.

The chain uses TRBV11-3 and TRBJ2-7; no clear D. Germline loops: CDR1 SGHNT, CDR2 YENEEA. The CDR3 covers 14 residues. The V end lost 1 base, the J end lost 3 bases, and 10 bases lay between the germline ends. In DNA form, the CDR3 reads TGTGCCAGCAGCTTAGCCACAGAAAACTACGAGCAGTACTTC. Protein sequence: CASSLATENYEQYF.

This clone has only one observation. This chain links TRBV6-6 with TRBJ2-5; TRBD1 matches 8 bases. CDR1 and CDR2 (germline): MNHNY, SVGAGI (reference sequence). Trimming cost V 0 bases and J 2 bases; bases outside gene matches: 5. There are 16 residues in the CDR3. CDR3 bases: TGTGCCAGCAGTTACTCTCTCGGACAGGGTCAAGAGACCCAGTACTTC. Translating it yields CASSYSLGQGQETQYF.

V usage is TRBV7-8 and J usage is TRBJ2-7; 14 nucleotides line up with TRBD2. The junction had 4 bases not matched to a gene; V was cut back by 1 base and J by 2 bases. Germline values: CDR1 SGHVS, CDR2 FQNEAQ. CDR3 length: 17 residues. In DNA form, the CDR3 reads TGTGCCAGCAGCTTAGGGGGGGGACTAGCGGGAGCCTACGAGCAGTACTTC. Amino acids: CASSLGGGLAGAYEQYF.

V gene TRBV4-1 combines with J gene TRBJ2-5; weak D call: TRBD2 (5 bases). Trimming left V 1 base short and J 4 bases short, with 7 bases between. Per germline, CDR1 MGHRA and CDR2 YSYEKL. There are 13 residues in the CDR3. CDR3 bases: TGCGCCAGCAGCCAAGCTCGGGGAGAGACCCAGTACTTC. This translates into CASSQARGETQYF.

The chain couples TRBV5-1 to TRBJ1-2; 9 bases map to TRBD1. This CDR3 spans 15 amino acids. V lost 0 bases and J lost 8; bases outside the gene matches: 8. Germline values: CDR1 SGHRS, CDR2 YFSETQ. CDR3 sequence: CASSLGIQGAEGYTF. As DNA, the CDR3 is TGCGCCAGCAGCTTGGGTATACAGGGGGCGGAAGGCTACACCTTC.

This clone showed up just a few times. The rearrangement joins TRBV7-2 to TRBJ2-7, with D possibly being TRBD2 (6 bases). Trimming shortened V by 4 bases and J by 4 bases, and 11 bases separated the two germline ends. Germline CDR1 is SGHTA and CDR2 is FQGNSA. This CDR3 spans 13 amino acids. CDR3 sequence: CASSYTGVYEQYF. The CDR3 DNA reads TGTGCCAGCAGCTATACGGGAGTGTACGAGCAGTACTTC.

V and J are TRBV6-6 and TRBJ1-1; D is possibly TRBD1 (6 bases). V gave up 4 bases and J gave up 6 bases, with 18 bases separating them. CDR1 is MNHNY and CDR2 is SVGAGI in the germline V gene (reference sequence). The CDR3 sequence is 15 residues long. CDR3 amino acids: CASSFPPTGKPEAFF. The CDR3 DNA is TGTGCCAGCAGTTTCCCTCCCACAGGGAAACCTGAAGCTTTCTTT.

This clone was counted a few times. V usage is TRBV5-1 and J usage is TRBJ2-7; perhaps TRBD2 as D (5 bases). The length of the CDR3 is 14 residues. V lost 4 bases to trimming and J lost 2 bases, with 13 bases between them. The germline V gene has CDR1 SGHRS and CDR2 YFSETQ. The CDR3 protein is CASSNSGSPYEQYF. CDR3 DNA sequence: TGCGCCAGCAGCAACAGCGGCTCACCCTACGAGCAGTACTTC.

V is TRBV6-1 and J is TRBJ2-5, with D possibly being TRBD1 (8 bases). The CDR3 totals 14 residues. Trimming pared 6 bases from V and 2 bases from J, leaving 13 bases between. Germline V lookup: CDR1 MNHNS, CDR2 SASEGT. CDR3 nucleotide sequence: TGTGCCAGCAGGCAACAGGGGGGGCAAGAGACCCAGTACTTC. Protein sequence: CASRQQGGQETQYF.

This sequence joins TRBV6-1 and TRBJ2-3; D remains ambiguous. Germline-derived CDR1 and CDR2 are MNHNS and SASEGT. The germline V and J ends were trimmed by 1 base and 0 bases, with 11 bases remaining between them. The length of the CDR3 is 16 residues. The CDR3 is CASSEGLVRSTDTQYF. As DNA, the CDR3 is TGTGCCAGCAGTGAAGGGCTAGTCAGAAGCACAGATACGCAGTATTTT.

The genes are TRBV30 and TRBJ2-7; D gene uncertain. V was pared by 2 bases and J by 7 bases, with 15 bases between. This CDR3 region has 13 residues. CDR1 is GTSNPN, CDR2 SVGIG, per germline (reference sequence). DNA of the CDR3: TGTGCCTGGAGTTACGACTTAGACTGGGAGCAGTACTTC. This gives the protein CAWSYDLDWEQYF.

The genes are TRBV30 and TRBJ1-4, with 7 positions matching TRBD1. Germline lookup yields CDR1 GTSNPN and CDR2 SVGIG (reference sequence). The CDR3 covers 15 residues. J gave up 6 bases and V 5 bases, and 12 bases lay outside the gene matches. The CDR3 DNA reads as TGTGCCTGGGGGGACCGCCAGGGGGGATATGAAAAACTGTTTTTT. Translated: CAWGDRQGGYEKLFF.

The CDR3 region has the DNA TGTGCCAGCAGTTTGACAGGGGTGGGAGATACGCAGTATTTT. Translating gives CASSLTGVGDTQYF. The chain recombines TRBV6-1 with TRBJ2-3; the match to TRBD1 covers 8 bases. Looked up from germline, CDR1 is MNHNS and CDR2 is SASEGT. This CDR3 contains 14 residues. V was clipped by 5 bases and J by 5 bases; unmatched bases: 6.

This clone was observed once. The chain uses TRBV27 and TRBJ2-7; D perhaps matches TRBD2 (5 bases). The CDR3 is 15 residues long. The V end lost 2 bases, the J end lost 3 bases, and 14 bases lay between the germline ends. CDR1 MNHEY and CDR2 SMNVEV come from the germline V gene (reference sequence). CDR3 sequence reads: CASSLVARTNYEQYF. In DNA, the CDR3 is TGTGCCAGCAGTTTAGTAGCGAGGACCAACTACGAGCAGTACTTC.

The chain employs TRBV19 and TRBJ1-3; 7 positions match TRBD1. Losses at the gene ends were 7 bases for V and 7 bases for J; bases not matched to a gene: 25. From germline, CDR1 is LNHDA and CDR2 SQIVND (reference sequence). The CDR3 contains 19 residues. CDR3 coding DNA: TGTGCCAGTACCCAACCCCATCAAAGGGGGCGCTCCTCAGGGAACACCATATATTTT. Its protein product is CASTQPHQRGRSSGNTIYF.

The CDR3 DNA sequence: TGTGCCTGGAGTGTAGTATCCCCACAGGGATACCGCCCATATGGCTACACCTTC. Its translation: CAWSVVSPQGYRPYGYTF. The V gene is TRBV30, the J gene TRBJ1-2; maybe TRBD1 (6 bases). Between the trimmed V and J ends, which lost 0 bases and 5 bases, there was a span of 25 bases. Germline CDR1 GTSNPN, CDR2 SVGIG (reference sequence). There are 18 residues in the CDR3.

CDR3 sequence (DNA): TGTGCCAGCAGCCAAAGGGGCCAAGAGACCCAGTACTTC. Protein: CASSQRGQETQYF. The chain links TRBV4-2 to TRBJ2-5; TRBD1 is a possible D gene (5 bases). Germline V CDR1 and CDR2: LGHNA, YNFKEQ. Between the trimmed V and J ends, which lost 2 bases and 1 base, there was a span of 5 bases. This CDR3 is built from 13 residues.

V gene TRBV21-1 combines with J gene TRBJ2-6; TRBD1 was called by the table and not checked on the DNA. TRBV21-1 represents a pseudogene. The CDR3 is 19 residues long. CDR3 sequence (DNA): TGTGCCAGCAGCCACCGATGGGACAGGGTTTTTTGCGGGGCCAACGTCCTGACTTTC. This encodes CASSHRWDRVFCGANVLTF.

The V gene is TRBV7-9, the J gene TRBJ2-1; TRBD1 might be the D (5 bases). CDR1 and CDR2 (germline): SEHNR, FQNEAQ (reference sequence). The germline V and J ends were trimmed by 7 bases and 3 bases, with 16 bases remaining between them. The CDR3 is 15 residues long. The CDR3 nucleotides are TGTGCCAGCATAGGAACCTGGGGCGACTACAATGAGCAGTTCTTC. Translation: CASIGTWGDYNEQFF. The complete variable domain, with remaining parts taken from reference TRBV7-9 and TRBJ2-1, reads DTGVSQNPRHKITKRGQNVTFRCDPISEHNRLYWYRQTLGQGPEFLTYFQNEAQLEKSRLLSDRFSAERPKGSFSTLEIQRTEQGDSAMYLCASIGTWGDYNEQFFGPGTRLTVL.

The gene calls are TRBV5-1 and TRBJ1-2; TRBD1 agrees at 8 bases. CDR3 length: 14 amino acids. V shed 3 bases, J shed 4 bases, and the junction held 5 bases outside the gene matches. Germline values: CDR1 SGHRS, CDR2 YFSETQ. CDR3 sequence (DNA): TGCGCCAGCAGCTCGGGGACAGGCGGCTATGGCTACACCTTC. Translated: CASSSGTGGYGYTF.

The chain couples TRBV6-5 to TRBJ2-1, with TRBD1 identical over 9 bases. V lost 7 bases and J lost 1; bases outside the gene matches: 2. Looked up from germline, CDR1 is MNHEY and CDR2 is SVGAGI. This CDR3 comprises 14 residues. The DNA of the CDR3 is TGTGCCAGCATGGACAGGGGATCCTACAATGAGCAGTTCTTC. This gives the protein CASMDRGSYNEQFF.

The chain joins TRBV29-1 to TRBJ1-2; no clear D. V shed 0 bases and J shed 4 bases, with 12 bases lying between them. The germline V gene has CDR1 SQVTM and CDR2 ANQGSEA. The CDR3 extends over 14 amino acids. CDR3 nucleotide sequence: TGCAGCGTTGAAGATGGGCAGTTCGCCTATGGCTACACCTTC. This gives the protein CSVEDGQFAYGYTF. Together with reference TRBV29-1 and TRBJ1-2, the CDR3 gives the full variable domain: SAVISQKPSRDICQRGTSLTIQCQVDSQVTMMFWYRQQPGQSLTLIATANQGSEATYESGFVIDKFPISRPNLTFSTLTVSNMSPEDSSIYLCSVEDGQFAYGYTFGSGTRLTVV.

V and J are TRBV6-1 and TRBJ2-1, with 12 bases aligning to TRBD2. Germline CDR1 is MNHNS and CDR2 is SASEGT. Trimming cost V 1 base and J 9 bases; bases outside gene matches: 7. The CDR3 loop spans 16 amino acids. CDR3 protein: CASSEVGLAGKGEQFF. The CDR3 coding sequence is TGTGCCAGCAGTGAAGTAGGACTAGCGGGAAAGGGTGAGCAGTTCTTC.

The V and J genes are TRBV6-5 and TRBJ2-3; TRBD2 matches at 12 bases. The CDR3 runs 16 residues. The J segment lost 7 bases and the V segment lost 2 bases, leaving 7 bases of the junction unmatched. Per germline, CDR1 MNHEY and CDR2 SVGAGI. The CDR3 sequence: CASSYRLAGGENTQYF. In nucleotides, the CDR3 is TGTGCCAGCAGTTACCGCCTAGCGGGAGGGGAAAATACGCAGTATTTT.